The present entry profiles one TCR beta chain with its context. These data originate in a study of blood T cell repertoires in COVID-19. Study summary: Spain, Italy and the United States supplied samples that represented acute and convalescent COVID-19.

V shed 7 bases and J 4 bases; nucleotides not matched to a gene: 4. Germline values: CDR1 MDHEN, CDR2 SYDVKM. The CDR3 covers 15 residues. Assay used: immunoSEQ multiplex PCR; TCRdb lists only in-frame clones, some missing. The repertoire holds under 85,000 clones, with about 91% as singletons. The sequenced sample was peripheral blood. This clonotype originated in a man between 65 and 80 years old with active or convalescent COVID-19. The chain links TRBV28 to TRBJ2-1; TRBD2 matches at 13 bases. CDR3 sequence (DNA): TGTGCCAGCACCGTGACTAGCGGGGGGTACAATGAGCAGTTCTTC. It yields the protein CASTVTSGGYNEQFF.